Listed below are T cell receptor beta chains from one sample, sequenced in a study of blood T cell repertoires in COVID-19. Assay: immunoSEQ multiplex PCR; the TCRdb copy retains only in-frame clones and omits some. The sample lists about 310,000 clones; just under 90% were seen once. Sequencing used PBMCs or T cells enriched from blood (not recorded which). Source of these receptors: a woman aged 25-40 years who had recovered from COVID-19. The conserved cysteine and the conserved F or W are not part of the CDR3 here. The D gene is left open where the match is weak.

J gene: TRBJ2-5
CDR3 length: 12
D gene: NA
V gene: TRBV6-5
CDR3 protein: ASSYSSARQTQY

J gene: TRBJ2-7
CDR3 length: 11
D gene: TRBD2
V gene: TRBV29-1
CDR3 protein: SGSLAGAYEQY

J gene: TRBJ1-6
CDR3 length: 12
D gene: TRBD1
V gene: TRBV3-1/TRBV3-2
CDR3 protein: ASSQGQGDSPLH

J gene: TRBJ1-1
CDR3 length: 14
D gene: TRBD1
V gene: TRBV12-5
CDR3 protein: ASGSSSFSDRAEAF

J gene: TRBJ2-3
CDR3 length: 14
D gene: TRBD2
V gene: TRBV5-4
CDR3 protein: ASSSRTSGGADTQY

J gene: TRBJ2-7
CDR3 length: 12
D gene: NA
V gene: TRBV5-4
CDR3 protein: ASSLDRSSYEQY

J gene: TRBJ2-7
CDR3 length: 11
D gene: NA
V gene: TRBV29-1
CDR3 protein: SVVSENHYEQY

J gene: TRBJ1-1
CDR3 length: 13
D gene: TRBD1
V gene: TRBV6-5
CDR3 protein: ASSPYRGLNTEAF

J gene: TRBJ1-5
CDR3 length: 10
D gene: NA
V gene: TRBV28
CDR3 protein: ASSRSHQPQH

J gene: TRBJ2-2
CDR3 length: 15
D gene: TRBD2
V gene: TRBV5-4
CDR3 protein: ASSLGASGVNTGELF

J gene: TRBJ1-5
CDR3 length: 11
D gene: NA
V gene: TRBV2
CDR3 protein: ASNGEGDQPQH

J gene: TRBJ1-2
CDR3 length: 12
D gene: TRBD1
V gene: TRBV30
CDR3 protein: AWNRDRIYYGYT

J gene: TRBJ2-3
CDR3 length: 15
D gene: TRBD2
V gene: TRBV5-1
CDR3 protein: ASSLEVAGGGADTQY

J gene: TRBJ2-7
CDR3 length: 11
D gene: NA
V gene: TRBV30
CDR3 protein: AWTRGSPYEQY

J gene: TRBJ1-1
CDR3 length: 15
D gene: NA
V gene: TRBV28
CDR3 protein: ASRHGQQPSSNTEAF

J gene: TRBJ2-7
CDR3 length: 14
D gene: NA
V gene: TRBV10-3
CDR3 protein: AISESVRKYSYEQY

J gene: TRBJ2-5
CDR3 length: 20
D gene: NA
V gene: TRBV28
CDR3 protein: ASSFPFPRTSFGGAPEETQY

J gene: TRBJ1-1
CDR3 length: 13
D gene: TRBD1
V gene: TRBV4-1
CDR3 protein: ASSRGTGENTEAF

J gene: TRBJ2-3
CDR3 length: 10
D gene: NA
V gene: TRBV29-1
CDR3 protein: SLYMGTDTQY

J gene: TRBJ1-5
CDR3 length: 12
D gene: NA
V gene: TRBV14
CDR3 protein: ASSQSGTDQPQH

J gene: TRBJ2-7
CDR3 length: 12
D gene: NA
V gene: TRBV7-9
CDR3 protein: ASSLVGESYEQY

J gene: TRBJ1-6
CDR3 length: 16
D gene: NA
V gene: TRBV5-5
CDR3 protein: ASSLAVQGRSYNSPLH

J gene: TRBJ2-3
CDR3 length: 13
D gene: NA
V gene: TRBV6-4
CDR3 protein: ASSDGGTSTDTQY

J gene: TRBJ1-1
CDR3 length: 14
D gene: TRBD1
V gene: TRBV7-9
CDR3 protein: ASSLALAQGLGEAF

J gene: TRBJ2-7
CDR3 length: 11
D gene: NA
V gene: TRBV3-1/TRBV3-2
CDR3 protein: ASSPLIQAEQY

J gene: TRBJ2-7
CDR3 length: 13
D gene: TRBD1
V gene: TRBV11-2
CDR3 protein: ASSLAGTGRIGQY

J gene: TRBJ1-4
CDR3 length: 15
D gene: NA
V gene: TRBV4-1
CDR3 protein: ASSQDLRGADREKLF

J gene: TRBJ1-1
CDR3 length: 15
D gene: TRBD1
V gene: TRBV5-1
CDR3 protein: ASSLGQGARSGTEAF

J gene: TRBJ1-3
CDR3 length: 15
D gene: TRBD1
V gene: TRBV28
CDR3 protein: ASFAQLGTGSGNTIY

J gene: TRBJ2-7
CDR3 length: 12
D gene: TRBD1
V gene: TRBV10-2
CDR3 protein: ASAPGQDPYEQY

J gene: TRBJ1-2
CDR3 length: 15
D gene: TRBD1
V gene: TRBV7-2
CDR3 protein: ASSAGQGGGSRYGYT

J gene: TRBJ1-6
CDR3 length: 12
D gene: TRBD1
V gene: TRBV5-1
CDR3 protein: ASRLGDSNSPLH

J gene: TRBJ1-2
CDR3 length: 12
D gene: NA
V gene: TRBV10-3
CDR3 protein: AINPAGRNYGYT

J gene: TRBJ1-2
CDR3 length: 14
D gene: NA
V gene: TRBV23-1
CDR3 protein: ASSQSGGGFNYGYT

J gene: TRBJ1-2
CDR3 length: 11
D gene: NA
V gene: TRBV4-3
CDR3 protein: ASSQDQGRGYT

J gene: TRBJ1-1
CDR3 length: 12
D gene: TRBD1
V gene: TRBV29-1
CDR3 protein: SVGGQGAWTEAF

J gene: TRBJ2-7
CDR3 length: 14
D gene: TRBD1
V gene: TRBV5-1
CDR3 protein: ASSQWTGDSSYEQY

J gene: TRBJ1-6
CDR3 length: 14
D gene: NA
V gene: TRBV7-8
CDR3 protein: ASSSNPTLPGSPLH

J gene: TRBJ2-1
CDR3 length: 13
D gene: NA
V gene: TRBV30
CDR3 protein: AYLPKAERYNEQF

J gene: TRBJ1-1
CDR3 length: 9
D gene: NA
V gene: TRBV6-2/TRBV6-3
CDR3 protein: ASSGRGEAF

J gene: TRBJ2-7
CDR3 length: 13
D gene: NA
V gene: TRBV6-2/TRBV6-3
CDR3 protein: ASSYSLGSSYEQY

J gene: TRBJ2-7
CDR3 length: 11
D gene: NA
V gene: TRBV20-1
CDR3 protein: SASGLRGSEQY

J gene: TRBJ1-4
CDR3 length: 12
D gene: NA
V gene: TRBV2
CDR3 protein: ASSVRRTNEKLF

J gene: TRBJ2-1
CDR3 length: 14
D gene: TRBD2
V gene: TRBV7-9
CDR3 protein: ASSLGLAGQGNEQF

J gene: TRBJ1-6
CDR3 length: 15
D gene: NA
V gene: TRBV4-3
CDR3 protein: ASSQDIFDGENSPLH

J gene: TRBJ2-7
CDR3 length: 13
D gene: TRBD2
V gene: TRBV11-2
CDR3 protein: ASSLRVGTSGRQY

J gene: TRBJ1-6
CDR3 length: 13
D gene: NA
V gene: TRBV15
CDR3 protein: ATSRDPGGGSPLH

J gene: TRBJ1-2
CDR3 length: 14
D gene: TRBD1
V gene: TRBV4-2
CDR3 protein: ASSHRTGGGIYGYT

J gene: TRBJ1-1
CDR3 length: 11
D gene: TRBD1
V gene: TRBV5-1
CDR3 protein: ASSLSGTGYAF

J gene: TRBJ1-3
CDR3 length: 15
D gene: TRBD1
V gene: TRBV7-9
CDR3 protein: ASSDRQGISSGNTIY

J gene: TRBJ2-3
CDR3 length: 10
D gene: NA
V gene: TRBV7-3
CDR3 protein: ASSRGTDTQY